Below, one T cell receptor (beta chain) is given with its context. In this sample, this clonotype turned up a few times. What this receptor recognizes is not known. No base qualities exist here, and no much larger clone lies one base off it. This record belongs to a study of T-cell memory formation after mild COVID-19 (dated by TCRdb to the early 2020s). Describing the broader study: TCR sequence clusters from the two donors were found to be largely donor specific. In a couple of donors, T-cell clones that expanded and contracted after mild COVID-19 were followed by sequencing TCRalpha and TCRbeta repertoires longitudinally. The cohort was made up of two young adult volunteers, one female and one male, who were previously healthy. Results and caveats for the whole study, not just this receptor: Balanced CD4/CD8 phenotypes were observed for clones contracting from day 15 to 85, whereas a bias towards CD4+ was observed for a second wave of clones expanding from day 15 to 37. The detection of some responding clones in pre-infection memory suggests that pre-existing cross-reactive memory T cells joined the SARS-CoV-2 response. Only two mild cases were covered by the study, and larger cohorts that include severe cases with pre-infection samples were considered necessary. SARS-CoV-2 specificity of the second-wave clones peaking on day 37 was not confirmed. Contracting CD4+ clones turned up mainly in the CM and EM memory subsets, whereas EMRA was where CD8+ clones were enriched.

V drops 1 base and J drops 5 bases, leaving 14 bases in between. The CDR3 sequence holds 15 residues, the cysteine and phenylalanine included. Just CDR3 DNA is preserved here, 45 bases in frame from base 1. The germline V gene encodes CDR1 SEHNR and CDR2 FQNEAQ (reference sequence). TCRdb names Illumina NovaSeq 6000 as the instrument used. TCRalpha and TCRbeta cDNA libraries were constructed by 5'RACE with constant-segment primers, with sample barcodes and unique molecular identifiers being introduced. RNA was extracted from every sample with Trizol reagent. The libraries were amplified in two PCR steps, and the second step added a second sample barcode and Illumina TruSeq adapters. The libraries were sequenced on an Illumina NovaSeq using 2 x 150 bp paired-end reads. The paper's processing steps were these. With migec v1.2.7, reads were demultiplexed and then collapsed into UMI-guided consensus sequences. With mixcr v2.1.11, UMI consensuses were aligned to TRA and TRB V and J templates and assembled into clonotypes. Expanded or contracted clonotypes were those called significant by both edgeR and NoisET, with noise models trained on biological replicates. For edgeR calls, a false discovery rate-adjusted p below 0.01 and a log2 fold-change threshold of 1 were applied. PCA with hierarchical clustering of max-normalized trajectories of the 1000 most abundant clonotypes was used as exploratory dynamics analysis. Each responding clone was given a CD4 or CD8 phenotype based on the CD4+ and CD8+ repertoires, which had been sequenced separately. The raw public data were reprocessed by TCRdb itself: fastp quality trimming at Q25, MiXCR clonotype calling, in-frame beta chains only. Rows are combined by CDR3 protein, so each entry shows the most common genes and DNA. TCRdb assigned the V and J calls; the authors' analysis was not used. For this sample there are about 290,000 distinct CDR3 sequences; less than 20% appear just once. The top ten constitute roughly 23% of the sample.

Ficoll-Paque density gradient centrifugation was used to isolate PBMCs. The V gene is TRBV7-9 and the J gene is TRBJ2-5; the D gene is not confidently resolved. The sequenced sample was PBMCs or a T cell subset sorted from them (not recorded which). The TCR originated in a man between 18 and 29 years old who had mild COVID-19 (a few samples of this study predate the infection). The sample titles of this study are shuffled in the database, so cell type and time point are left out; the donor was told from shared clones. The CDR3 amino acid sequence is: CASSLVPSGVETQYF. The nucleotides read TGTGCCAGCAGCTTAGTGCCATCTGGGGTGGAGACCCAGTACTTC.